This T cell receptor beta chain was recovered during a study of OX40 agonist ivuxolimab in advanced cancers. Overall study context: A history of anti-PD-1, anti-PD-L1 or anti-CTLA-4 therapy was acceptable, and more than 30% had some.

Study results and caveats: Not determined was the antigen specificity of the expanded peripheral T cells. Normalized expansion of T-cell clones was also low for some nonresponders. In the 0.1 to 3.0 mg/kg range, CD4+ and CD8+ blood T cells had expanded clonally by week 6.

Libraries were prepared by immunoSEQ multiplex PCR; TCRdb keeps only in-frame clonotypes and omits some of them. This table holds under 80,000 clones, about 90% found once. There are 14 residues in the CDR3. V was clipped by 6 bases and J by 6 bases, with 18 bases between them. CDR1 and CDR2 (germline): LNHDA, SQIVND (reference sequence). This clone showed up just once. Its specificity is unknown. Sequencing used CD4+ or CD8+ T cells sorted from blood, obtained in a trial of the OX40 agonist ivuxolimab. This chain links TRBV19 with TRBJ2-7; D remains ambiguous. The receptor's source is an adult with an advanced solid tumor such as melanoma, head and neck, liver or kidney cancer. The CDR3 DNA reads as TGTGCCAGTAGGCCCTCGGGCCGATCAAGCGAGCAGTACTTC. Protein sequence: CASRPSGRSSEQYF. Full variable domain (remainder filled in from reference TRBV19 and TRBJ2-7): DGGITQSPKYLFRKEGQNVTLSCEQNLNHDAMYWYRQDPGQGLRLIYYSQIVNDFQKGDIAEGYSVSREKKESFPLTVTSAQKNPTAFYLCASRPSGRSSEQYFGPGTRLTVT.